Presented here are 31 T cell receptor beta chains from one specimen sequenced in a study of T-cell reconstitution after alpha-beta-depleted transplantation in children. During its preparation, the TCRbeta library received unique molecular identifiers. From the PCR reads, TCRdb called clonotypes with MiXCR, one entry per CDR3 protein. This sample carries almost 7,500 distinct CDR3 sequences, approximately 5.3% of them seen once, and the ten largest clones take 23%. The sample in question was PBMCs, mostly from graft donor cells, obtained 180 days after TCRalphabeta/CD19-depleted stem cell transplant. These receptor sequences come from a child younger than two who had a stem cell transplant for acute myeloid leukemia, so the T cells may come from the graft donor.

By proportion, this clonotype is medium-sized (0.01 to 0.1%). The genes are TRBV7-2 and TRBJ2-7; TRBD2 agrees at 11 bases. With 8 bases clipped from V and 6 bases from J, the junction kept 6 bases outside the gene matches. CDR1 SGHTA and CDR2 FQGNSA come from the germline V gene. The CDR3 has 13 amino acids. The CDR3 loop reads CASGTSGRSEQYF. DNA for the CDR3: TGTGCCAGCGGAACTAGCGGGAGATCCGAGCAGTACTTC.

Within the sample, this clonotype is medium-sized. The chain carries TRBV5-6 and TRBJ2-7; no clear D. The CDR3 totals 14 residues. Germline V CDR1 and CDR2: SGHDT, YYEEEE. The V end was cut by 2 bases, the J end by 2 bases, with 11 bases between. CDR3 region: CASSFGSTPYEQYF. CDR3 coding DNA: TGTGCCAGCAGCTTCGGGTCAACCCCCTACGAGCAGTACTTC.

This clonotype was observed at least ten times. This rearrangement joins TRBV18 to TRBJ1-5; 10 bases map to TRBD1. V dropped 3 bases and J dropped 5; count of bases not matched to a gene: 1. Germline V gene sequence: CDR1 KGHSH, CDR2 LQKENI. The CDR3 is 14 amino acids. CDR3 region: CASSPTGGDQPQHF. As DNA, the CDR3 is TGTGCCAGCTCACCGACAGGGGGCGATCAGCCCCAGCATTTT.

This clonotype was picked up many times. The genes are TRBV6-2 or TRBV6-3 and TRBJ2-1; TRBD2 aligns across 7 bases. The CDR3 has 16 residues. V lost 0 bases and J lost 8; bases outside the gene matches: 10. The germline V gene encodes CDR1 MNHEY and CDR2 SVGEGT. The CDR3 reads CASSYSKGGRVYEQFF. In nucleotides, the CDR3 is TGTGCCAGCAGTTACTCGAAGGGTGGGAGGGTTTATGAGCAGTTCTTC.

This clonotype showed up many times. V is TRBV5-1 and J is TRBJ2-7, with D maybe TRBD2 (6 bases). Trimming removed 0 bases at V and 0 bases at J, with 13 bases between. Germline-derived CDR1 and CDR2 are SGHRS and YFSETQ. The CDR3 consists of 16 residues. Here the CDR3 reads CASSLAGVPSSYEQYF. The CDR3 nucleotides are TGCGCCAGCAGCTTGGCGGGAGTCCCTAGCTCCTACGAGCAGTACTTC.

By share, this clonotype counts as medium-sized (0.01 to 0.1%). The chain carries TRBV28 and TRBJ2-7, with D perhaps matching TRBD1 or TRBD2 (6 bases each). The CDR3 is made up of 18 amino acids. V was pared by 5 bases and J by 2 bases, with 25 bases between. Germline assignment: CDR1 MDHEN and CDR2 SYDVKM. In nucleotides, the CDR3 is TGTGCCAGCAGTCCCCCCACCGGGGGCGCCGGCCCTACCTACGAGCAGTACTTC. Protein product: CASSPPTGGAGPTYEQYF. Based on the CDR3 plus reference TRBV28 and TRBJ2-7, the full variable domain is DVKVTQSSRYLVKRTGEKVFLECVQDMDHENMFWYRQDPGLGLRLIYFSYDVKMKEKGDIPEGYSVSREKKERFSLILESASTNQTSMYLCASSPPTGGAGPTYEQYFGPGTRLTVT.

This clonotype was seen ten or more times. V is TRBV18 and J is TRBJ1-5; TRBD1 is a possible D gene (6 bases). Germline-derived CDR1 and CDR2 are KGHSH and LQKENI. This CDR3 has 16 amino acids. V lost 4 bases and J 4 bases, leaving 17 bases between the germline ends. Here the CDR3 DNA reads TGTGCCAGCTCACAGACCCGGGCAGGGGAGAATCAGCCCCAGCATTTT. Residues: CASSQTRAGENQPQHF.

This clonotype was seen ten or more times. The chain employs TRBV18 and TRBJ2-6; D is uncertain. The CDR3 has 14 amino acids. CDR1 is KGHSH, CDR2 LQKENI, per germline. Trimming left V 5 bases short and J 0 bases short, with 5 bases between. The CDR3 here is CASSSSSGANVLTF. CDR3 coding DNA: TGTGCCAGCTCATCAAGCTCTGGGGCCAACGTCCTGACTTTC.

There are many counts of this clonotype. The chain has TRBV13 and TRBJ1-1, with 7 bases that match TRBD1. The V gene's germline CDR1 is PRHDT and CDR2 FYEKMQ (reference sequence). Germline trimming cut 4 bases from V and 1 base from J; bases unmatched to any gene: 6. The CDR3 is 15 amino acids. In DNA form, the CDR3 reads TGTGCCAGCAGCTCCCTGGGACAGACGAACACTGAAGCTTTCTTT. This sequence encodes CASSSLGQTNTEAFF.

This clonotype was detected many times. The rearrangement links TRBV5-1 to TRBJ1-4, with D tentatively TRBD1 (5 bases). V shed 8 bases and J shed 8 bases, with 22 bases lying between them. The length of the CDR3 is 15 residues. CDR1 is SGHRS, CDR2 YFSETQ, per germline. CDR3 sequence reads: CASKTSGTEGEKLFF. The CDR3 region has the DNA TGCGCCAGTAAAACTTCCGGGACGGAGGGGGAAAAACTGTTTTTT.

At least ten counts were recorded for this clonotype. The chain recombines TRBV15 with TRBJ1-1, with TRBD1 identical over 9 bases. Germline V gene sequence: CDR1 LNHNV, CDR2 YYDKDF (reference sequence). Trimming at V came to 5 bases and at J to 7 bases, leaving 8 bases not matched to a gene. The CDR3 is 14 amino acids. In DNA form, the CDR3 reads TGTGCCACCAGCCCTTGGGGACAGGGACGTGAAGCTTTCTTT. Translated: CATSPWGQGREAFF.

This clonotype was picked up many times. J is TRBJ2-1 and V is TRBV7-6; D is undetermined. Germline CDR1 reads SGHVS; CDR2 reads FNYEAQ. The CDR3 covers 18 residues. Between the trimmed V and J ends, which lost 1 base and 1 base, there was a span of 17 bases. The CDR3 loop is CASSLGLDDGWSYNEQFF. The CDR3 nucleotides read TGTGCCAGCAGCTTAGGTTTGGACGACGGTTGGTCCTACAATGAGCAGTTCTTC. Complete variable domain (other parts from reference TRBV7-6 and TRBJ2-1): GAGVSQSPRYKVTKRGQDVALRCDPISGHVSLYWYRQALGQGPEFLTYFNYEAQQDKSGLPNDRFSAERPEGSISTLTIQRTEQRDSAMYRCASSLGLDDGWSYNEQFFGPGTRLTVL.

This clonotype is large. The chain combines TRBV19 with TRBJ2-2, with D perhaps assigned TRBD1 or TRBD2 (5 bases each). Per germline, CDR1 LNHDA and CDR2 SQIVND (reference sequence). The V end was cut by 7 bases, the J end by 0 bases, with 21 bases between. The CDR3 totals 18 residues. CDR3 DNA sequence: TGTGCCAGTACCCTACTGGGGGTCTGGGGTACGAACACCGGGGAGCTGTTTTTT. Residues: CASTLLGVWGTNTGELFF.

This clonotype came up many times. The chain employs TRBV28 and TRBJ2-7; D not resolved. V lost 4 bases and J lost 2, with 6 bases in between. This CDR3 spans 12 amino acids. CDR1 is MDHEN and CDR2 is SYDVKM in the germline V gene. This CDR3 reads CASSSVAYEQYF. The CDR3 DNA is TGTGCCAGCAGTTCCGTAGCCTACGAGCAGTACTTC.

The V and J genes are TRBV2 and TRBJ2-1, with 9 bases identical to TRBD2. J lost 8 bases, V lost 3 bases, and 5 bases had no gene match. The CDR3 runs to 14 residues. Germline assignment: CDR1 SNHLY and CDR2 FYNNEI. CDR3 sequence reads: CASSEGLATDEQFF. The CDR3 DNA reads TGTGCCAGCAGTGAGGGACTAGCTACCGATGAGCAGTTCTTC.

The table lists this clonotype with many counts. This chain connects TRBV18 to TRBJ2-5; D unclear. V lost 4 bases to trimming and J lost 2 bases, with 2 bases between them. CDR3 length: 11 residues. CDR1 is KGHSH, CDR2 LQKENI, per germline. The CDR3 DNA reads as TGTGCCAGCTCACAACAAGAGACCCAGTACTTC. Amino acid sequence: CASSQQETQYF.

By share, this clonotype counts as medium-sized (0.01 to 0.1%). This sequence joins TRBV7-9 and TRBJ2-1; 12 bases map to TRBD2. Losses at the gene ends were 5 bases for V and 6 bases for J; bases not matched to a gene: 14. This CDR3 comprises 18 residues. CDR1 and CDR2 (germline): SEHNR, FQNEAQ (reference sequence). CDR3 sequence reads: CASSLSWLAGGLGNEQFF. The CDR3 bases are TGTGCCAGCAGCCTAAGCTGGCTAGCGGGAGGGCTGGGCAATGAGCAGTTCTTC.

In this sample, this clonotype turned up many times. The CDR3 loop reads CASTGTGKVYTF. Here the CDR3 DNA reads TGTGCCAGCACGGGGACAGGGAAGGTTTACACCTTC. This rearrangement joins TRBV28 to TRBJ1-2; the match to TRBD1 covers 9 bases. CDR1 and CDR2 (germline): MDHEN, SYDVKM. The CDR3 consists of 12 residues. The ends lost 7 bases at V and 11 bases at J; junction bases unmatched: 8.

DNA for the CDR3: TGTGCCATGGGCCCCGGGGTCCTCGGGGGCAGCAATTCACCCCTCCACTTT. Protein sequence: CAMGPGVLGGSNSPLHF. V is TRBV28 and J is TRBJ1-6, with D maybe TRBD1 (6 bases). This CDR3 region has 17 residues. Germline V gene data show CDR1 as MDHEN and CDR2 as SYDVKM. V was clipped by 10 bases and J by 7 bases, with 26 bases between them.

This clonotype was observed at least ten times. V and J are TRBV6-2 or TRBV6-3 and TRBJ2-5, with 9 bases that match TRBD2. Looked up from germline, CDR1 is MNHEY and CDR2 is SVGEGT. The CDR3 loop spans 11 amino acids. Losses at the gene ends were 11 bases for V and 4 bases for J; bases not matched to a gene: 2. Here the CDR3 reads CAGGRGETQYF. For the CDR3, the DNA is TGTGCCGGCGGGAGGGGAGAGACCCAGTACTTC.

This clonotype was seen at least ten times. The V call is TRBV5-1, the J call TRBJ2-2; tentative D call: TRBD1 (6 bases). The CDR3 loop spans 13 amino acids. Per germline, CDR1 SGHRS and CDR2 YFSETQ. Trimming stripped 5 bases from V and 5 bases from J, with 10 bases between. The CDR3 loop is CASRDRWTGELFF. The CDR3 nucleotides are TGCGCCAGCAGGGACAGATGGACCGGGGAGCTGTTTTTT.

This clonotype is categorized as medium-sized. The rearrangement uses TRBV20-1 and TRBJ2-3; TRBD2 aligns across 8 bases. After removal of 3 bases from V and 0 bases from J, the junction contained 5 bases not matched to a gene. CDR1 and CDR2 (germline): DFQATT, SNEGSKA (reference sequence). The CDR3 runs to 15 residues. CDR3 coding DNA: TGCAGTGCTAGCATTAGCGGGACTAGCACAGATACGCAGTATTTT. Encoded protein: CSASISGTSTDTQYF.

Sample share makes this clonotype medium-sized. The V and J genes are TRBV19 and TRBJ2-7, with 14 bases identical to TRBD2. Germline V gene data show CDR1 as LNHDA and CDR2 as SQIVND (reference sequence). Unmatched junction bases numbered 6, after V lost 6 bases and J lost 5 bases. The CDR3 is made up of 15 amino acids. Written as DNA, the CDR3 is TGTGCCAGTAGCCGGGGACTAGCGGGAGACAACGAGCAGTACTTC. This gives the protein CASSRGLAGDNEQYF.

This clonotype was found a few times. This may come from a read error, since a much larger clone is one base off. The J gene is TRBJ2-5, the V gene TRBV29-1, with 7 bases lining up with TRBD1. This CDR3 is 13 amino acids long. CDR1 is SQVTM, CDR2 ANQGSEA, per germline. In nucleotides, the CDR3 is TGCAGCGCCGGGACAGCGAGTAGAGAGTCCCAGTACTTC. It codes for CSAGTASRESQYF. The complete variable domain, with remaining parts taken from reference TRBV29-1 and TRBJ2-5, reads SAVISQKPSRDICQRGTSLTIQCQVDSQVTMMFWYRQQPGQSLTLIATANQGSEATYESGFVIDKFPISRPNLTFSTLTVSNMSPEDSSIYLCSAGTASRESQYFGPGTRLLVL.

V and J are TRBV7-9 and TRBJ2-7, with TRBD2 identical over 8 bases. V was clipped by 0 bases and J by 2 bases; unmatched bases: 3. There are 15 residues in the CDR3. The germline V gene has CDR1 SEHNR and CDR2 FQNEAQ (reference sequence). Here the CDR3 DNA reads TGTGCCAGCAGCTTAGCGACGGGAGGGGCCTACGAGCAGTACTTC. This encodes CASSLATGGAYEQYF.

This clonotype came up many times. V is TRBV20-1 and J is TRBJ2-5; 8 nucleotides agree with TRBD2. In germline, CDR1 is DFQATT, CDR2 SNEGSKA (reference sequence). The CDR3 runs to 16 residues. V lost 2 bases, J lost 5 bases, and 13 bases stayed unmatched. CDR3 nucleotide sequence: TGCAGTGCTAGATCTAGCGGGCCCTCCCGAGGGGAGACCCAGTACTTC. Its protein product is CSARSSGPSRGETQYF.

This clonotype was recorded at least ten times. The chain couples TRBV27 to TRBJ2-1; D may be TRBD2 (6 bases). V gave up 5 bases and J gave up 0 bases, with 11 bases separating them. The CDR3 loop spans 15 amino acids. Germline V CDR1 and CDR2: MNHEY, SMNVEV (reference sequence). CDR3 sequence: CASSPRDFSYNEQFF. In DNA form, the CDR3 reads TGTGCCAGCAGTCCCCGGGACTTCTCCTACAATGAGCAGTTCTTC.

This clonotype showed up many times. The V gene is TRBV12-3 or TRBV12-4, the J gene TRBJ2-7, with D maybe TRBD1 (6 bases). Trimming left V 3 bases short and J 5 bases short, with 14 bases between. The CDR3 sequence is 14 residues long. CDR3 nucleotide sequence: TGTGCCAGCAGTTTCAGATATAGGGACAACGAGCAGTACTTC. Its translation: CASSFRYRDNEQYF.

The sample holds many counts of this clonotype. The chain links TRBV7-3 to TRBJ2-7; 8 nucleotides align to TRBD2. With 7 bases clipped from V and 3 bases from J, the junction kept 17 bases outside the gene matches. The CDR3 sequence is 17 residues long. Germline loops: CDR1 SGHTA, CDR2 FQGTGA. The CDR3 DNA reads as TGTGCCAGCATTCGAGCCGGGGGGACTAGGATCCTCTACGAGCAGTACTTC. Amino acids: CASIRAGGTRILYEQYF. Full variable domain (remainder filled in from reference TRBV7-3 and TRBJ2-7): GAGVSQTPSNKVTEKGKYVELRCDPISGHTALYWYRQSLGQGPEFLIYFQGTGAADDSGLPNDRFFAVRPEGSVSTLKIQRTERGDSAVYLCASIRAGGTRILYEQYFGPGTRLTVT.

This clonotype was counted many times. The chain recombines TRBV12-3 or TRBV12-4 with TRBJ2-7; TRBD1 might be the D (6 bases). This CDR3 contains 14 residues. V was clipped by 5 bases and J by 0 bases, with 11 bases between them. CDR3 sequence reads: CASSRRDNSYEQYF. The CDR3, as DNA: TGTGCCAGCAGTCGCCGGGACAACTCCTACGAGCAGTACTTC.

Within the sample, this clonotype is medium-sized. The CDR3, as DNA: TGTGCCAGCAATACAAACAGGGGGTCCTACGAGCAGTACTTC. It yields the protein CASNTNRGSYEQYF. The chain recombines TRBV12-3 or TRBV12-4 with TRBJ2-7; 8 bases are shared with TRBD1. The CDR3 contains 14 residues. V was clipped by 7 bases and J by 1 base; unmatched bases: 6.